One and the same sample provided the 7 T cell receptor beta chains below, sequenced in a study of T-cell reconstitution after alpha-beta-depleted transplantation in children. Preparation of the TCRbeta library used unique molecular identifiers. TCRdb re-analysed the PCR reads in MiXCR, keeping a single row per CDR3 protein. Of about 250,000 distinct CDR3 sequences listed, roughly 25% are singletons. The sequencing here drew on PBMCs, mostly from graft donor cells, taken 360 days after TCRalphabeta/CD19-depleted stem cell transplant. These receptors were collected from a female patient aged 2 to 10 who had a stem cell transplant for congenital amegakaryocytic thrombocytopenia, so the T cells may come from the graft donor.

As to this clonotype: A read error may produce the germline difference seen at one junction end. The gene calls are TRBV5-1 and TRBJ2-5; the match to TRBD1 covers 8 bases. The CDR3 covers 14 residues. Germline V CDR1 and CDR2: SGHRS, YFSETQ. The DNA of the CDR3 is TGCGCCAGCAGCTTGACAGGGGGATCAGAGAACCAGTACTTC. This codes for CASSLTGGSENQYF.

The chain has TRBV6-1 and TRBJ1-4; D gene unclear. This CDR3 has 14 residues. CDR1 and CDR2 (germline): MNHNS, SASEGT. Between the trimmed V and J ends, which lost 6 bases and 5 bases, there was a span of 13 bases. The CDR3 DNA follows: TGTGCCAGCAGGGCGATGGGGAAAAATGAAAAACTGTTTTTT. Its translation is CASRAMGKNEKLFF.

The V and J genes are TRBV3-1 and TRBJ2-1; TRBD2 matches at 11 bases. V dropped 0 bases and J dropped 8; count of bases not matched to a gene: 6. Germline V lookup: CDR1 LGHDT, CDR2 YNNKEL (reference sequence). This CDR3 has 16 residues. The CDR3 here is CASSQDTSGSGDEQFF. The DNA for the CDR3 is TGTGCCAGCAGCCAAGATACTAGCGGGAGTGGTGATGAGCAGTTCTTC.

The rearrangement joins TRBV10-2 to TRBJ2-7; no firm D call. The V end lost 5 bases, the J end lost 0 bases, and 11 bases lay between the germline ends. The CDR3 is made up of 14 amino acids. CDR1 is WSHSY, CDR2 SAAADI, per germline. The CDR3 region is CASSSVFLSYEQYF. CDR3 DNA: TGCGCCAGCAGTTCGGTCTTCCTCTCCTACGAGCAGTACTTC.

This clonotype was counted ten times or more. The chain recombines TRBV10-3 with TRBJ2-6, with D possibly TRBD2 on 6 matching bases. From germline, CDR1 is ENHRY and CDR2 SYGVKD. The germline V and J ends were trimmed by 5 bases and 3 bases, with 20 bases remaining between them. The CDR3 runs 18 residues. CDR3 in DNA: TGTGCCATCAGTCCTTCCCTTTCCGGGGGTCTTGGGGCCAACGTCCTGACTTTC. Translating it yields CAISPSLSGGLGANVLTF.

This clonotype was detected only a few times. The chain employs TRBV3-1 and TRBJ2-1; possibly TRBD1 for D (5 bases). The CDR3 sequence is 13 residues long. Trimming took 4 bases from V and 6 from J, leaving 10 bases between them. Germline V gene sequence: CDR1 LGHDT, CDR2 YNNKEL (reference sequence). This CDR3 is CASSPTTGNEQFF. The CDR3 DNA sequence: TGTGCCAGCAGCCCAACCACAGGCAATGAGCAGTTCTTC.

This clonotype was seen many times. The V and J genes are TRBV12-3 or TRBV12-4 and TRBJ2-1; 7 bases agree with TRBD2. The CDR3 is made up of 15 amino acids. With 7 bases clipped from V and 2 bases from J, the junction kept 8 bases outside the gene matches. The CDR3 spells CASTLTSEPYNEQFF. The CDR3 DNA reads TGTGCCAGCACCCTCACTAGCGAACCCTACAATGAGCAGTTCTTC.